What follows describes a single T cell receptor beta chain. Libraries were prepared by immunoSEQ multiplex PCR; TCRdb keeps only in-frame clonotypes and omits some of them. Altogether about 90,000 clones are present, approximately 89% being singletons, with the ten largest covering 0.2% to 0.25%. This record comes from a study of OX40 agonist ivuxolimab in advanced cancers. Across the study: Patients assigned to dose escalation were diagnosed with hepatocellular carcinoma, melanoma, renal cell or head and neck cancer.

Per the germline V gene, CDR1 is SGHDN and CDR2 is FVKESK. This CDR3 region has 17 residues. The V end lost 4 bases, the J end lost 2 bases, and 20 bases lay between the germline ends. This receptor was taken from an adult with an advanced solid tumor such as melanoma, head and neck, liver or kidney cancer. The source material was CD4+ or CD8+ T cells sorted from blood, sampled in a trial of the OX40 agonist ivuxolimab. This chain connects TRBV14 to TRBJ1-2; a possible D gene is TRBD1 (5 bases). DNA for the CDR3: TGTGCCAGCAGCCCCATAGAGGGGCTCGGAGCAAACTATGGCTACACCTTC. As protein: CASSPIEGLGANYGYTF.